The 17 T cell receptor beta chains given below trace back to one sample, sequenced in a study of resident and recirculating memory T cells in vitiligo (dated by TCRdb to between 2017 and 2018). The method was the immunoSEQ multiplex PCR assay. The clones in this table, taken by TCRdb from immuneACCESS, are in-frame only. Not every clone is retained; where verified, under half of the shortfall comes from an unresolved V gene, and the cause of the rest is unknown. The sample table records approximately 69,000 clones; about nine tenths of these occur just once. Around 4.7% of the sample is held by the ten biggest clonotypes. Sequencing input: blood. The source is a male donor with vitiligo.

This sequence joins TRBV6-1 and TRBJ1-3; D is uncertain. Trimming removed 2 bases from V and 5 bases from J, with 16 bases in between. The CDR3 contains 16 residues. Germline CDR1 is MNHNS and CDR2 is SASEGT. The CDR3 protein is CASSERHGRFRNTIYF. The CDR3 DNA sequence: TGTGCCAGCAGTGAACGACACGGGAGATTCAGAAACACCATATATTTT.

V is TRBV6-4 and J is TRBJ1-4; the D is unclear. The CDR3 is 15 residues long. The V end was cut by 5 bases, the J end by 8 bases, with 18 bases between. The germline V gene encodes CDR1 MRHNA and CDR2 SNTAGT. CDR3 DNA: TGTGCCAGCAGTCCCAGTACGGCTACGGGGGAAAAACTGTTTTTT. Amino acid sequence: CASSPSTATGEKLFF.

CDR3 loop: CSVPTGEGGGTEAFF. CDR3 coding DNA: TGCAGCGTCCCGACGGGAGAAGGGGGGGGAACTGAAGCTTTCTTT. The rearrangement joins TRBV29-1 to TRBJ1-1; D might be TRBD1 (6 bases). The germline V gene has CDR1 SQVTM and CDR2 ANQGSEA. The CDR3 totals 15 residues. Trimming shortened V by 6 bases and J by 5 bases, and 22 bases separated the two germline ends.

The rearrangement joins TRBV27 to TRBJ1-2, with 9 nucleotides matching TRBD1. CDR3 length: 12 residues. V lost 5 bases to trimming and J lost 7 bases; unmatched junction nucleotides: 2. The germline V gene encodes CDR1 MNHEY and CDR2 SMNVEV (reference sequence). The CDR3 spells CASSDRGTGYTF. The CDR3 DNA sequence: TGTGCCAGCAGTGACAGGGGGACTGGCTACACCTTC.

The rearrangement uses TRBV9 and TRBJ1-3; D is unclear. This CDR3 has 17 amino acids. V was shortened by 2 bases and J by 1 base, with 16 bases between the two germline ends. Germline loops: CDR1 SGDLS, CDR2 YYNGEE. DNA for the CDR3: TGTGCCAGCAGCGTTGCCCCCTTTGTTGAGTCTGGAAACACCATATATTTT. It translates to CASSVAPFVESGNTIYF.

The chain is built from TRBV7-9 and TRBJ1-1, with 8 bases fitting TRBD1. Losses at the gene ends were 6 bases for V and 1 base for J; bases not matched to a gene: 4. Germline-derived CDR1 and CDR2 are SEHNR and FQNEAQ (reference sequence). This CDR3 has 14 residues. CDR3 in DNA: TGTGCCAGCAGGGCAGGGGGCCCGAACACTGAAGCTTTCTTT. Amino acid sequence: CASRAGGPNTEAFF.

V and J are TRBV5-1 and TRBJ1-2; 10 bases fit TRBD1. The CDR3 loop spans 15 amino acids. Trimming removed 4 bases from V and 6 bases from J; junction bases left unmatched: 9. Germline assignment: CDR1 SGHRS and CDR2 YFSETQ. CDR3 in amino acids: CASSRTLDRGNGYTF. CDR3 DNA sequence: TGCGCCAGCAGCCGTACTCTGGACAGGGGGAATGGCTACACCTTC.

V gene TRBV28 combines with J gene TRBJ1-2; no clear D gene. V was trimmed by 2 bases and J by 0 bases, leaving 7 bases between them. CDR1 and CDR2 (germline): MDHEN, SYDVKM. The CDR3 loop spans 14 amino acids. The CDR3 region is CASSLGQANYGYTF. CDR3 nucleotides: TGTGCCAGCAGTTTAGGGCAGGCTAACTATGGCTACACCTTC.

This clone showed up just once. V usage is TRBV27 and J usage is TRBJ1-2; D is unclear. Germline CDR1 and CDR2: MNHEY and SMNVEV (reference sequence). The CDR3 is made up of 15 amino acids. Trimming shortened V by 1 base and J by 4 bases, and 13 bases separated the two germline ends. In nucleotides, the CDR3 is TGTGCCAGCAGTTTATACAGAGCTGGTAGCTATGGCTACACCTTC. As protein: CASSLYRAGSYGYTF.

The chain couples TRBV11-2 to TRBJ2-3, with 8 bases that match TRBD2. The CDR3 has 16 residues. Trimming removed 3 bases from V and 2 bases from J; junction bases left unmatched: 7. Per germline, CDR1 SGHAT and CDR2 FQNNGV. The CDR3 sequence: CASSFPLAGTTDTQYF. The CDR3 DNA sequence: TGTGCCAGCAGCTTCCCTTTAGCGGGAACCACAGATACGCAGTATTTT.

This chain connects TRBV18 to TRBJ1-4; no definite D call. The V gene's germline CDR1 is KGHSH and CDR2 LQKENI. This CDR3 is built from 15 residues. The V and J ends lost 6 bases and 4 bases respectively, with 15 bases between them. The CDR3 sequence is CASSQNSEVNEKLFF. For the CDR3, the DNA is TGTGCCAGCTCTCAAAATAGCGAGGTTAATGAAAAACTGTTTTTT.

The rearrangement joins TRBV30 to TRBJ1-5; 9 bases match TRBD1. The CDR3 has 16 amino acids. Germline V CDR1 and CDR2: GTSNPN, SVGIG (reference sequence). Trimming cost V 4 bases and J 6 bases; bases outside gene matches: 13. The CDR3 DNA follows: TGTGCCTGGAAGGGGGGGGGACAGGGTCTTGTTCAGCCCCAGCATTTT. Translated: CAWKGGGQGLVQPQHF.

V usage is TRBV5-4 and J usage is TRBJ2-2, with D possibly TRBD1 on 5 matching bases. V was pared by 5 bases and J by 6 bases, with 8 bases between. The CDR3 has 12 residues. Germline loops: CDR1 SGHNT, CDR2 YYREEE (reference sequence). CDR3 nucleotides: TGTGCCAGCAGTACAGGTCCCGGGGAGCTGTTTTTT. It encodes CASSTGPGELFF.

This chain joins TRBV7-2 and TRBJ1-6; 9 bases map to TRBD1. Per germline, CDR1 SGHTA and CDR2 FQGNSA. The CDR3 runs to 20 residues. The junction had 10 bases not matched to a gene; V was cut back by 0 bases and J by 1 base. CDR3 protein: CASSLAPTGTGMSYNSPLHF. Written as DNA, the CDR3 is TGTGCCAGCAGCTTAGCCCCAACCGGGACAGGGATGTCCTATAATTCACCCCTCCACTTT. The full variable domain, rest sourced from reference TRBV7-2 and TRBJ1-6, is GAGVSQSPSNKVTEKGKDVELRCDPISGHTALYWYRQSLGQGLEFLIYFQGNSAPDKSGLPSDRFSAERTGGSVSTLTIQRTQQEDSAVYLCASSLAPTGTGMSYNSPLHFGNGTRLTVT.

This clone was detected only once. The chain carries TRBV5-1 and TRBJ2-7; 7 bases line up with TRBD1. Germline-derived CDR1 and CDR2 are SGHRS and YFSETQ. The CDR3 consists of 15 residues. V lost 4 bases to trimming and J lost 3 bases; unmatched junction nucleotides: 10. The CDR3 here is CASSPSPDRDYEQYF. The DNA of the CDR3 is TGCGCCAGCAGCCCAAGCCCCGACAGGGACTACGAGCAGTACTTC.

The V and J genes are TRBV18 and TRBJ1-3; 8 nucleotides line up with TRBD1. The CDR3 covers 16 residues. J lost 2 bases, V lost 2 bases, and 5 bases had no gene match. CDR1 is KGHSH, CDR2 LQKENI, per germline. This CDR3 is CASSPSQGATGNTIYF. The CDR3 nucleotides are TGTGCCAGCTCACCATCTCAGGGGGCAACTGGAAACACCATATATTTT.

The chain combines TRBV13 with TRBJ2-1; a weak D match, TRBD1 (6 bases). The CDR3 totals 16 residues. The V end lost 0 bases, the J end lost 7 bases, and 16 bases lay between the germline ends. Germline V CDR1 and CDR2: PRHDT, FYEKMQ (reference sequence). The CDR3: CASSLGGGRGWNEQFF. CDR3 bases: TGTGCCAGCAGCTTAGGAGGGGGAAGGGGATGGAATGAGCAGTTCTTC.